The 10 T cell receptor beta chains below come from one sample, sequenced in a study of blood T cell repertoires in COVID-19. This table comes from immunoSEQ multiplex PCR, and its TCRdb copy is limited to in-frame clones, with some not included. The data contain about 110,000 clones, roughly 88% of them seen just once; the ten biggest clones take up roughly 0.94%. The sequenced sample consisted of peripheral blood. The receptors were sampled from a woman in her fifties or sixties with active or convalescent COVID-19.

The chain joins TRBV15 to TRBJ2-7; 9 positions agree with TRBD1. There are 14 residues in the CDR3. J lost 1 base, V lost 7 bases, and 5 bases had no gene match. CDR1 is LNHNV and CDR2 is YYDKDF in the germline V gene (reference sequence). The DNA of the CDR3 is TGTGCCACCACCCCCGGGACAGGGTCCTACGAGCAGTACTTC. It specifies CATTPGTGSYEQYF. Full variable domain (outside the CDR3, taken from reference TRBV15 and TRBJ2-7): DAMVIQNPRYQVTQFGKPVTLSCSQTLNHNVMYWYQQKSSQAPKLLFHYYDKDFNNEADTPDNFQSRRPNTSFCFLDIRSPGLGDTAMYLCATTPGTGSYEQYFGPGTRLTVT.

The rearrangement uses TRBV5-1 and TRBJ2-6; D is unresolved. V shed 3 bases and J shed 2 bases, with 9 bases lying between them. Germline-derived CDR1 and CDR2 are SGHRS and YFSETQ. The CDR3 covers 15 residues. This CDR3 reads CASSSPVTGANVLTF. Here the CDR3 DNA reads TGCGCCAGCAGCTCGCCAGTTACTGGGGCCAACGTCCTGACTTTC.

This clone showed up just once. The chain couples TRBV6-5 to TRBJ2-7; D is possibly TRBD2 (6 bases). This CDR3 has 14 residues. CDR1 and CDR2 (germline): MNHEY, SVGAGI. Trimming took 4 bases from V and 2 from J, leaving 12 bases between them. The CDR3: CASSSFAGPYEQYF. For the CDR3, the DNA is TGTGCCAGCAGTTCATTCGCGGGGCCCTACGAGCAGTACTTC.

For the CDR3, the DNA is TGTGCCAGCAGCTTTAGGGGAGGGGACGGCTACACCTTC. Protein sequence: CASSFRGGDGYTF. The chain is built from TRBV7-8 and TRBJ1-2; the D gene is possibly TRBD1 (5 bases). Germline CDR1 and CDR2: SGHVS and FQNEAQ. Trimming took off 3 bases at V and 8 bases at J, with 13 bases between the two ends. The length of the CDR3 is 13 residues.

The chain is built from TRBV2 and TRBJ2-5; D uncertain. This CDR3 spans 11 amino acids. Germline loops: CDR1 SNHLY, CDR2 FYNNEI. V dropped 7 bases and J dropped 3 bases, with 6 bases sitting between them. The CDR3 region is CASNFKETQYF. In DNA form, the CDR3 reads TGTGCCAGCAATTTTAAAGAGACCCAGTACTTC.

V is TRBV4-1 and J is TRBJ1-3; D is perhaps TRBD1 (5 bases). Per germline, CDR1 MGHRA and CDR2 YSYEKL. Trimming pared 5 bases from V and 0 bases from J, leaving 8 bases between. The CDR3 contains 14 residues. CDR3 DNA sequence: TGCGCCAGCAGCTATCAGGGCTCTGGAAACACCATATATTTT. It codes for CASSYQGSGNTIYF.

This chain links TRBV5-1 with TRBJ1-6; 11 nucleotides match TRBD1. This CDR3 is built from 18 residues. V shed 0 bases, J shed 9 bases, and the junction held 11 bases outside the gene matches. Germline V gene lookup returns CDR1 SGHRS and CDR2 YFSETQ. This chain's CDR3 is CASSLEPLGQGAFSPLHF. The CDR3 DNA follows: TGCGCCAGCAGCTTGGAGCCCTTAGGACAGGGGGCGTTTTCACCCCTCCACTTT.

This clone was seen a single time. The V call is TRBV18, the J call TRBJ2-7, with D maybe TRBD2 (5 bases). Germline V gene data show CDR1 as KGHSH and CDR2 as LQKENI. CDR3 size: 13 residues. Deletions cut 6 bases from V and 2 bases from J, with 11 bases between. The CDR3 region is CASSLNGAYEQYF. The CDR3 bases are TGTGCCAGCTCGCTTAACGGGGCCTACGAGCAGTACTTC.

This chain uses TRBV25-1 with TRBJ2-7, with TRBD2 as a possible D gene (7 bases). V was pared by 8 bases and J by 4 bases, with 24 bases between. This CDR3 has 16 amino acids. Germline values: CDR1 MGHDK, CDR2 SYGVNS. CDR3 sequence (DNA): TGTGCCAGCGAGAGGGGGGGCGGGACGGTCAGGTACGAGCAGTACTTC. Translated, it gives CASERGGGTVRYEQYF.

This clone is a singleton in its sample. V is TRBV3-1 (or the pseudogene TRBV3-2) and J is TRBJ1-2; D is undetermined. Trimming took off 1 base at V and 2 bases at J, with 5 bases between the two ends. The CDR3 spans 13 residues. CDR1 is LGHDT and CDR2 is YNNKEL in the germline V gene (reference sequence). Here the CDR3 DNA reads TGTGCCAGCAGCCAAGTACAGAACTATGGCTACACCTTC. Its translation is CASSQVQNYGYTF.